The rows below give T cell receptor beta chains drawn from one sample of a study of shared clonotypes between healthy human individuals. Here immunoSEQ multiplex PCR was the method, and the copy in TCRdb shows in-frame clones only, minus some. The table has 2 million to 2.5 million clones, roughly 93% seen once. Material for sequencing was naive CD4+ T cells from PBMCs. The source of these receptors is a man between 18 and 29 years old in good health. Some clones in this sample may be carry-over from other donors' samples. The CDR3 runs from the conserved cysteine through the conserved F or W. Each record gives: CDR3 length, J gene, V gene, D gene, CDR3 DNA, CDR3 protein. The D gene is left open where the match is weak.

>13|TRBJ1-1|TRBV29-1|TRBD1
TGCAGCGTCGAAGGGCAGGGGGGCACTGAAGCTTTCTTT
CSVEGQGGTEAFF
>13|TRBJ1-1|TRBV11-3|.
TGTGCCAGCAGCTTAGTTATGGGGGCTGAAGCTTTCTTT
CASSLVMGAEAFF
>16|TRBJ2-6|TRBV28|.
TGTGCCAGCAGTTTTGCGGCGGCTTCTGGGGCCAACGTCCTGACTTTC
CASSFAAASGANVLTF
>11|TRBJ2-7|TRBV28|TRBD2
TGTGCCAGCAGTTTAGCGGGAGATCGGTACTTC
CASSLAGDRYF
>16|TRBJ2-6|TRBV18|.
TGTGCCAGCTCACCTCAGGGTCCCTCTGGGGCCAACGTCCTGACTTTC
CASSPQGPSGANVLTF
>16|TRBJ1-3|TRBV18|.
TGTGCCAGCTCACCACGAACGATACCTGGCGAAAACACCATATATTTT
CASSPRTIPGENTIYF
>11|TRBJ2-2|TRBV11-2|.
TGTGCCACGCGGAACACCGGGGAGCTGTTTTTT
CATRNTGELFF
>15|TRBJ2-3|TRBV30|TRBD1
TGTGCCTGGTCTGGACAGGGGAGAGGGACAGATACGCAGTATTTT
CAWSGQGRGTDTQYF
>14|TRBJ2-3|TRBV7-8|TRBD2
TGTGCCAGCAGCTTACTAGCGGGAGCAGATACGCAGTATTTT
CASSLLAGADTQYF
>15|TRBJ2-1|TRBV27|.
TGTGCCAGCAGTTTGGGTCAGGTGTTAATCGATGAGCAGTTCTTC
CASSLGQVLIDEQFF